The rows below give T cell receptor beta chains drawn from one sample of a study of T cell changes during pregnancy in multiple sclerosis. Clones were read by immunoSEQ multiplex PCR, and TCRdb kept only the in-frame ones, dropping some. The sample holds fewer than 100,000 clones; about 92% are singletons and the top ten take just over 2.5%. The input for sequencing was peripheral blood, taken after pregnancy. The receptors stem from a female donor in good health, enrolled as a control in a pregnancy study. Both conserved end residues are part of each CDR3. A D gene is named only where the DNA matches it firmly. Rows may omit the clone size; those that give it use once, few, many or a size class.

clone_size j_call v_call d_call cdr3_nt cdr3_aa
. TRBJ2-1 TRBV9 TRBD1 TGTGCCAGCAGCGTAGAAGCAGGGGGAACAAGGATGGACAATGAGCAGTTCTTC CASSVEAGGTRMDNEQFF
. TRBJ2-7 TRBV27 TRBD1 TGTGCCAGCAGTTTATCGTGGACAGGGAGGTACGAGCAGTACTTC CASSLSWTGRYEQYF
. TRBJ2-1 TRBV13 . TGTGCCAGCAGCGATCCGGGACTGACGAGCTCCTACAATGAGCAGTTCTTC CASSDPGLTSSYNEQFF
. TRBJ2-7 TRBV6-1 TRBD2 TGTGCCAGCCGAACTAGCGGGGGGGACGAGCAGTACTTC CASRTSGGDEQYF
. TRBJ1-2 TRBV2 . TGTGCCAGCACCCAAGGGAGCAGGGGATTATATGGCTACACCTTC CASTQGSRGLYGYTF
. TRBJ2-4 TRBV30 TRBD2 TGTGCCTGGAGCCCCATGATGGGAGGGAGCATTCAGTACTTC CAWSPMMGGSIQYF
. TRBJ2-7 TRBV7-2 TRBD1 TGTGCCAGCAGCTTAGGCTGGACAGGGTCCGAGCAGTACTTC CASSLGWTGSEQYF
once TRBJ2-2 TRBV9 . TGTGCCAGCAGCGTAGGAGGGTGGATCCCCGGGGAGCTGTTTTTT CASSVGGWIPGELFF
once TRBJ2-5 TRBV7-3 TRBD2 TGTGCCAGCAGCTTTAGCGGGGGGGTGGAGACCCAGTACTTC CASSFSGGVETQYF
. TRBJ2-1 TRBV28 TRBD2 TGTGCCAGCAGCTATTCTACTAGCGGGAGTGTCGGGCAGTTCTTC CASSYSTSGSVGQFF
. TRBJ2-3 TRBV5-1 TRBD2 TGCGCCATTTCCTTCCTCGCGGGAGGGGCAGATACGCAGTATTTT CAISFLAGGADTQYF
. TRBJ1-2 TRBV4-3 . TGCGCCAGCAGCCTCGGGGGAAACTATGGCTACACCTTC CASSLGGNYGYTF
. TRBJ2-5 TRBV13 . TGTGCCAGCAGCCGCGGGGGCGGATCAGAAGAGACCCAGTACTTC CASSRGGGSEETQYF
. TRBJ1-2 TRBV10-2 . TGCGCCAGCCTCACCGGGGGCTATGGCTACACCTTC CASLTGGYGYTF
. TRBJ2-3 TRBV5-1 TRBD2 TGCGCCAGCAGCTTGGGTGGTAGCGGGGGCCCCACAGATACGCAGTATTTT CASSLGGSGGPTDTQYF
. TRBJ2-7 TRBV15 . TGTGCCACCAGCAGAGATCTTGGCGGTTTCTCCTACGAGCAGTACTTC CATSRDLGGFSYEQYF
. TRBJ2-3 TRBV29-1 . TGCAGCGTTCAGGGCATTACTAGCACAGATACGCAGTATTTT CSVQGITSTDTQYF
. TRBJ2-5 TRBV11-1 . TGTGCCAGCAGCTTAGAGGGGCGGAGAGACCAAAAAGAGACCCAGTACTTC CASSLEGRRDQKETQYF
. TRBJ2-1 TRBV5-1 TRBD2 TGCGCCAGCAGCTTACTAGCGGGCTCCTACAATGAGCAGTTCTTC CASSLLAGSYNEQFF
. TRBJ2-3 TRBV5-4 . TGTGCCAGCAGCCCACCGGCCAGACACACAGATACGCAGTATTTT CASSPPARHTDTQYF
. TRBJ2-4 TRBV2 TRBD1 TGTGCCAGCAGTGGTCCCGGGACAGGCTCAGGGGCCAAAAACATTCAGTACTTC CASSGPGTGSGAKNIQYF
. TRBJ2-1 TRBV6-5 TRBD2 TGTGCCAGCAGTTCAAGCGGGGGGGCCGGTAATGAGCAGTTCTTC CASSSSGGAGNEQFF
. TRBJ1-6 TRBV6-1 TRBD1 TGTGCCAGCAAGAAGGGGGCGCAGGCGGATTCACCCCTCCACTTT CASKKGAQADSPLHF
. TRBJ2-3 TRBV27 . TGTGCCAGCAGTTTAATGGCGGCTAGCACAGATACGCAGTATTTT CASSLMAASTDTQYF
. TRBJ1-2 TRBV19 . TGTGCCAGTAGTATCGGTCCGGGCAGGGTCGGATTGGGCTACACCTTC CASSIGPGRVGLGYTF
. TRBJ2-3 TRBV23-1 . TGCGCCAGCAGTCACAGGGATACGCAGTATTTT CASSHRDTQYF
once TRBJ1-2 TRBV10-3 TRBD1 TGTGCCATCAGTATTGGACAGGGCAACTATGGCTACACCTTC CAISIGQGNYGYTF
. TRBJ2-5 TRBV27 TRBD2 TGTGCCAGCAGTTTAGGGGGACTAGCTGAGACCCAGTACTTC CASSLGGLAETQYF
. TRBJ2-7 TRBV4-1 TRBD2 TGCGCCAGCAGCCGGGAGGGGACTAGCGGGGGTGGGGAGCAGTACTTC CASSREGTSGGGEQYF
. TRBJ2-7 TRBV6-5 TRBD1 TGTGCCAGCTCCCCGCCGGGACAGCCCTACGAGCAGTACTTC CASSPPGQPYEQYF
. TRBJ2-2 TRBV2 TRBD2 TGTGCCAGCAGTTTAGCGGGAGCGGTCGGGGAGCTGTTTTTT CASSLAGAVGELFF
. TRBJ2-7 TRBV7-2 . TGTGCCAGCAGACGTGCGTACGAGCAGTACTTC CASRRAYEQYF
. TRBJ2-1 TRBV4-3 . TGCGCCAGCAGCCCCAGTCACCAGGTGCACTCCTACAATGAGCAGTTCTTC CASSPSHQVHSYNEQFF
. TRBJ1-2 TRBV11-2 TRBD1 TGTGCCAGCAGCTTAGGGGACAGGTCCATCTATGGCTACACCTTC CASSLGDRSIYGYTF
. TRBJ2-7 TRBV19 . TGTGCCAGTAAGGAGGGGAATACCGACAGGGCCCCCTACGAGCAGTACTTC CASKEGNTDRAPYEQYF
. TRBJ2-3 TRBV28 . TGTGCCAGCACCTCGGGAGCTTCGGGAGATACGCAGTATTTT CASTSGASGDTQYF
. TRBJ2-3 TRBV28 . TGTGCCAGCAGTTTCCTCCCCGATACGCAGTATTTT CASSFLPDTQYF
. TRBJ2-3 TRBV7-2 TRBD2 TGTGCCAGCAGCTTCACGAGGACTAGCGGGAGCGATACGCAGTATTTT CASSFTRTSGSDTQYF
. TRBJ2-7 TRBV7-6 TRBD1 TGTGCCAGCAGCTTAGACGGGACAGGGTTTGACGAGCAGTACTTC CASSLDGTGFDEQYF
. TRBJ1-4 TRBV6-5 . TGTGCCAGCAGCAAGGGGGGAGGGAATGAAAAACTGTTTTTT CASSKGGGNEKLFF
. TRBJ1-2 TRBV10-3 TRBD1 TGTGCCATCACTTCAGGACAGGCCTATGGCTACACCTTC CAITSGQAYGYTF
. TRBJ2-1 TRBV10-1 TRBD2 TGCGCCAGCAGTGAGTCGAGGAGCGGGGGGGCTTTCGGGAATGAGCAGTTCTTC CASSESRSGGAFGNEQFF
few TRBJ1-5 TRBV4-1 . TGCGCCAGCAGCCAAGATCCTTGGGCAGGCACGAATAATCAGCCCCAGCATTTT CASSQDPWAGTNNQPQHF
. TRBJ2-7 TRBV14 TRBD2 TGTGCCAGCAGCCAATTAGCGGGAGACTACGAGCAGTACTTC CASSQLAGDYEQYF
. TRBJ1-2 TRBV9 TRBD1 TGTGCCAGCAGCGTAGGAGGCCGGGACAGCTCTAACTATGGCTACACCTTC CASSVGGRDSSNYGYTF